This TCR beta chain is from a study of T cell responses to AZD1222 COVID-19 vaccine. Study observations and caveats: After the peak T cell response, and only then, were repertoires sampled.

Germline CDR1 and CDR2: LGHDT and YNNKEL (reference sequence). The CDR3 is made up of 12 amino acids. V lost 1 base, J lost 7 bases, and 6 bases lay in between. The data were produced by immunoSEQ multiplex PCR, yet TCRdb's version contains in-frame clones alone and is incomplete. The table has about 120,000 clones, 88% seen once. About this clone: Its target is not known.

The J gene is TRBJ2-3, the V gene TRBV3-1 (or the pseudogene TRBV3-2); D possibly uses TRBD1 or TRBD2 (5 bases each). Sequences were derived from peripheral blood, sampled on day 0 of AZD1222 vaccination. The receptor was isolated from an adult in good health. CDR3 DNA: TGTGCCAGCAGCCAAGTGGGACATACGCAGTATTTT. It codes for CASSQVGHTQYF.